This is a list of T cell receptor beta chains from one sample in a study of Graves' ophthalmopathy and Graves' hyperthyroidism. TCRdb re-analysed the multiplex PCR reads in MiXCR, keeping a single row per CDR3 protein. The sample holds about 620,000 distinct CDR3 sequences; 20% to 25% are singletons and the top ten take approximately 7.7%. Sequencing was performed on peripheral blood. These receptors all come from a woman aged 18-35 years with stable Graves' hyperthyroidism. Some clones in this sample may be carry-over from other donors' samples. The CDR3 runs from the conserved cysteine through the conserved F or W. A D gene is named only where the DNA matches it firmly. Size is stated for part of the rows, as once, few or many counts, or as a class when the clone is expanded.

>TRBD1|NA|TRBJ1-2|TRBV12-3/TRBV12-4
TGTGCCAGCGGGAGAAGACAGGGAGATAACTATGGCTACACCTTC
CASGRRQGDNYGYTF
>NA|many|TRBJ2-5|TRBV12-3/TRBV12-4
TGTGCCAGCAGTACCTACAGGGCCGAAGAGACCCAGTACTTC
CASSTYRAEETQYF
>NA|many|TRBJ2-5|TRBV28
TGTGCCAGCAGCCTGCAGGAGGGCCAGTACTTC
CASSLQEGQYF
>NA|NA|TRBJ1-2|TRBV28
TGTGCCAGCAGAAGGGACGCTAACTATGGCTACACCTTC
CASRRDANYGYTF
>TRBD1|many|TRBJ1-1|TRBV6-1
TGTGCCAGCAGTAAATCAGGGGGTTGGGTTGAAGCTTTCTTT
CASSKSGGWVEAFF
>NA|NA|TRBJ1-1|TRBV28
TGTGCCAGCAGTTTATTTGGGGCAGGGAACACTGAAGCTTTCTTT
CASSLFGAGNTEAFF
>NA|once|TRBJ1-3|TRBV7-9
TGTGCCAGCAGTCCCACAGCGCGCTCTGGAAACACCATATATTTT
CASSPTARSGNTIYF
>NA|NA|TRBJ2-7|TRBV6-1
TGTGCCAGCAGTCCTATGCAGGGTTCCTACGAGCAGTACTTC
CASSPMQGSYEQYF
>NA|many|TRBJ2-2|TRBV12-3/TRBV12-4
TGTGCCAGCAGTCCGACACCCACCGGGGAGCTGTTTTTT
CASSPTPTGELFF
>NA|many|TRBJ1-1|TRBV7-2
TGTGCCAGCAGCCCAGGGAGTCTGGGCACTGAAGCTTTCTTT
CASSPGSLGTEAFF
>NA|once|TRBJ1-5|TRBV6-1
TGTGCCAGCAGTGAATCGCTAGCCTGGAGCAATCAGCCCCAGCATTTT
CASSESLAWSNQPQHF
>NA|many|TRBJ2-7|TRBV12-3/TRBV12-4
TGTGCCAGCAGTTTGCCGGGACAAAAATACGAGCAGTACTTC
CASSLPGQKYEQYF
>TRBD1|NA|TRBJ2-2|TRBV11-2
TGTGCCAGCAGTTACTCGAGACCGGTGACAGGGTCCGGGGAGCTGTTTTTT
CASSYSRPVTGSGELFF
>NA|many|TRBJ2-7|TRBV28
TGTGCCAGCAGTTTAGGTCACAGGGCCTACGAGCAGTACTTC
CASSLGHRAYEQYF
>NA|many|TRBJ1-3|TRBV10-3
TGTGCCATCAGTGAGTCAAGGGGCTCTGGAAACACCATATATTTT
CAISESRGSGNTIYF
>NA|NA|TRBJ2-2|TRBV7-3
TGTGCCAGCGGCTTATACTCGGGAGCGGCCACCGGGGAGCTGTTTTTT
CASGLYSGAATGELFF